This entry lists 23 T cell receptor beta chains sequenced from one sample in a study of Graves' ophthalmopathy and Graves' hyperthyroidism (dated by TCRdb to 2016 to 2019). Sequencing used an Illumina HiSeq 2000. TCR beta CDR3 regions were amplified from RNA transcripts for repertoire sequencing. The first round of RT-PCR was done with HTBI primers and the Qiagen OneStep RT-PCR kit, and was followed by a second round of multiplex PCR, then size selection and purification. The public reads were reprocessed in TCRdb via fastp at Q25 and MiXCR, keeping in-frame beta chains. Merged by CDR3 protein, the rows form single entries marked with the most common genes and DNA. The sample table holds some 380,000 distinct CDR3 sequences, of which 15% to 17% were seen once. The ten largest clonotypes hold approximately 7% of the sample. Sequencing used peripheral blood. The receptor set was obtained from a woman under 30 with stable Graves' hyperthyroidism. Donor details come from another sample of the same person, matched by shared clones.

In its sample, this clonotype was seen many times. V and J are TRBV19 and TRBJ2-5; TRBD1 agrees at 11 bases. CDR3 length: 16 amino acids. CDR1 is LNHDA and CDR2 is SQIVND in the germline V gene (reference sequence). Germline trimming cut 7 bases from V and 5 bases from J; bases unmatched to any gene: 12. The CDR3 loop reads CASMRTGGAGSETQYF. CDR3 DNA: TGTGCCAGTATGCGGACAGGGGGCGCAGGATCGGAGACCCAGTACTTC. Using reference TRBV19 and TRBJ2-5 for the parts outside the CDR3, the full variable domain is DGGITQSPKYLFRKEGQNVTLSCEQNLNHDAMYWYRQDPGQGLRLIYYSQIVNDFQKGDIAEGYSVSREKKESFPLTVTSAQKNPTAFYLCASMRTGGAGSETQYFGPGTRLLVL.

This clonotype has at least ten counts. The J gene is TRBJ1-1, the V gene TRBV5-1, with D possibly being TRBD1 (6 bases). The CDR3 length is 13 residues. Germline loops: CDR1 SGHRS, CDR2 YFSETQ. Trimming removed 1 base at V and 10 bases at J, with 14 bases between. The CDR3 loop is CASSLYQGTGAFF. Here the CDR3 DNA reads TGCGCCAGCAGCTTGTATCAGGGGACGGGAGCTTTCTTT.

This clonotype appeared many times. CDR3 sequence reads: CASSVDGGGSGNTIYF. CDR3 sequence (DNA): TGTGCCAGCAGTGTGGACGGTGGGGGTTCTGGAAACACCATATATTTT. J is TRBJ1-3 and V is TRBV6-4, with D possibly matching TRBD1 (5 bases). V was shortened by 4 bases and J by 1 base, with 14 bases between the two germline ends. Germline assignment: CDR1 MRHNA and CDR2 SNTAGT. This CDR3 spans 16 amino acids.

This clonotype was observed many times. The chain employs TRBV6-1 and TRBJ2-2; D is perhaps TRBD1 (5 bases). The germline gives CDR1 MNHNS, CDR2 SASEGT. There are 14 residues in the CDR3. V lost 7 bases, J lost 3 bases, and 12 bases lay in between. Written as DNA, the CDR3 is TGTGCCAGCACCGCAGGGTTCCACACCGGGGAGCTGTTTTTT. This translates into CASTAGFHTGELFF.

V and J are TRBV12-3 or TRBV12-4 and TRBJ1-2; 7 positions match TRBD1. This CDR3 region has 16 residues. V gave up 3 bases and J gave up 4 bases; unmatched junction bases: 11. Written as DNA, the CDR3 is TGTGCCAGCAGTTTTACAGGGGCCCTATTCCGCTATGGCTACACCTTC. It encodes CASSFTGALFRYGYTF.

This clonotype turned up a few times. This chain connects TRBV6-1 to TRBJ1-2; 7 bases fit TRBD1. The germline V gene encodes CDR1 MNHNS and CDR2 SASEGT. V was pared by 7 bases and J by 5 bases, with 4 bases of the junction left unmatched. This CDR3 has 12 residues. CDR3 amino acids: CASKGTAYGYTF. In DNA form, the CDR3 reads TGTGCCAGCAAGGGGACAGCGTATGGCTACACCTTC.

This clonotype was seen ten or more times. The chain is built from TRBV11-2 and TRBJ2-7; D gene ambiguous. The CDR3 extends over 13 amino acids. V lost 1 base and J 2 bases, leaving 6 bases between the germline ends. From germline, CDR1 is SGHAT and CDR2 FQNNGV. CDR3 bases: TGTGCCAGCAGCTTAGGGGCTACCTACGAGCAGTACTTC. As protein: CASSLGATYEQYF.

The table lists this clonotype with many counts. This rearrangement joins TRBV19 to TRBJ1-1, with D perhaps matching TRBD1 (5 bases). The V gene's germline CDR1 is LNHDA and CDR2 SQIVND (reference sequence). This CDR3 spans 14 amino acids. Trimming pared 3 bases from V and 1 base from J, leaving 9 bases between. The CDR3 protein is CASSIKGRNTEAFF. CDR3 nucleotide sequence: TGTGCCAGTAGTATTAAGGGGAGGAACACTGAAGCTTTCTTT.

The V call is TRBV4-1, the J call TRBJ2-2, with 12 bases aligning to TRBD2. The CDR3 sequence is 16 residues long. Trimming cost V 2 bases and J 4 bases; bases outside gene matches: 2. Germline CDR1 MGHRA, CDR2 YSYEKL. CDR3: CASSQLAGGPTGELFF. The CDR3 nucleotides read TGCGCCAGCAGCCAACTAGCGGGGGGGCCCACCGGGGAGCTGTTTTTT.

This clonotype was counted a few times. This rearrangement joins TRBV7-3 to TRBJ2-2, with 10 bases matching TRBD1. J gave up 6 bases and V 5 bases, and 9 bases lay outside the gene matches. There are 16 residues in the CDR3. Germline V gene sequence: CDR1 SGHTA, CDR2 FQGTGA. In DNA, the CDR3 is TGTGCCAGCAGCCCCGGTACTGGGACAGGGGCCGGGGAGCTGTTTTTT. This encodes CASSPGTGTGAGELFF.

In its sample, this clonotype was seen many times. CDR3 sequence (DNA): TGTGCCAGCAGCTTAGGGACCGGGACAGGCTGGGGCTACACCTTC. Translation: CASSLGTGTGWGYTF. The chain is built from TRBV7-2 and TRBJ1-2; TRBD1 matches at 8 bases. V lost 1 base and J lost 8; bases outside the gene matches: 9. Germline V lookup: CDR1 SGHTA, CDR2 FQGNSA. This CDR3 spans 15 amino acids.

This clonotype was counted at least ten times. This chain uses TRBV27 with TRBJ2-5, with D possibly being TRBD1 or TRBD2 (5 bases each). The CDR3 covers 14 residues. Trimming took off 0 bases at V and 4 bases at J, with 9 bases between the two ends. CDR1 MNHEY and CDR2 SMNVEV come from the germline V gene (reference sequence). The CDR3 nucleotides are TGTGCCAGCAGTTTATCTCCGGGACCAGAGACCCAGTACTTC. Translated: CASSLSPGPETQYF.

This clonotype was detected a few times. V is TRBV7-2 and J is TRBJ1-2, with D possibly TRBD1 on 5 matching bases. The CDR3 has 14 amino acids. Per the germline V gene, CDR1 is SGHTA and CDR2 is FQGNSA. V was shortened by 1 base and J by 7 bases, with 13 bases between the two germline ends. In DNA form, the CDR3 reads TGTGCCAGCAGCTTAGTACAAGACAGCGGTGGCTACACCTTC. This translates into CASSLVQDSGGYTF.

There are many counts of this clonotype. The V call is TRBV6-1, the J call TRBJ1-1; D uncertain. This CDR3 region has 12 residues. Germline CDR1 and CDR2: MNHNS and SASEGT. Trimming removed 7 bases from V and 2 bases from J, with 8 bases in between. The CDR3 DNA is TGTGCCAGCAATCAAGGAAACACTGAAGCTTTCTTT. As protein: CASNQGNTEAFF.

This clonotype has ten or more counts. This sequence joins TRBV25-1 and TRBJ1-2; D unresolved. V lost 4 bases to trimming and J lost 4 bases, with 10 bases between them. Germline values: CDR1 MGHDK, CDR2 SYGVNS. CDR3 size: 13 residues. The CDR3 coding sequence is TGTGCCAGCAGTGCGGAAATAGGCTATGGCTACACCTTC. This gives the protein CASSAEIGYGYTF.

The chain couples TRBV20-1 to TRBJ1-5; the D gene is possibly TRBD1 (5 bases). The CDR3 is made up of 16 amino acids. Trimming removed 1 base from V and 0 bases from J, with 13 bases in between. Germline CDR1 and CDR2: DFQATT and SNEGSKA (reference sequence). In DNA, the CDR3 is TGCAGTGCTAGAGTTTTAGGACACCTTAGCAATCAGCCCCAGCATTTT. Translating it yields CSARVLGHLSNQPQHF.

This clonotype was recorded at least ten times. V and J are TRBV9 and TRBJ2-7; 8 nucleotides match TRBD2. CDR1 is SGDLS, CDR2 YYNGEE, per germline. V was pared by 4 bases and J by 7 bases, with 7 bases of the junction left unmatched. The CDR3 spans 13 residues. The CDR3 loop reads CASSSSRGGEQYF. Written as DNA, the CDR3 is TGTGCCAGCAGCTCCTCCCGGGGGGGGGAGCAGTACTTC.

This clonotype was observed many times. The chain carries TRBV7-8 and TRBJ1-1; a possible D gene is TRBD1 (5 bases). The CDR3 extends over 13 amino acids. Germline CDR1 SGHVS, CDR2 FQNEAQ. The V gene lost 2 bases and the J gene lost 7 bases, with 11 bases spanning the gap. Here the CDR3 DNA reads TGTGCCAGCAGCTTATTTACAGGCCTTGAAGCTTTCTTT. Translated, it gives CASSLFTGLEAFF.

This clonotype was seen ten or more times. DNA of the CDR3: TGTGCCAGCAGTTACTCGCGGGGGCTGGAATCCTACGAGCAGTACTTC. Amino acids: CASSYSRGLESYEQYF. The rearrangement uses TRBV6-5 and TRBJ2-7; tentative D call: TRBD2 (7 bases). The length of the CDR3 is 16 residues. Germline-derived CDR1 and CDR2 are MNHEY and SVGAGI. The V and J ends lost 0 bases and 1 base respectively, with 13 bases between them.

The chain uses TRBV7-9 and TRBJ1-5, with TRBD1 matching over 8 bases. The trim removed 5 bases at V and 6 bases at J, leaving 9 bases unmatched. Germline-derived CDR1 and CDR2 are SEHNR and FQNEAQ (reference sequence). The CDR3 runs 15 residues. CDR3 sequence reads: CASSIDRGGVQPQHF. The CDR3 DNA is TGTGCCAGCAGCATAGACAGGGGAGGTGTTCAGCCCCAGCATTTT.

Notes on this clonotype: Sequence at one end of the junction differs from germline and may be a read error. The chain joins TRBV10-3 to TRBJ1-1; 8 bases agree with TRBD1. Germline CDR1 is ENHRY and CDR2 is SYGVKD. The CDR3 is made up of 12 amino acids. The chain's CDR3 is CRSGGVNTEAFF. Written as DNA, the CDR3 is TGCCGATCAGGGGGCGTTAACACTGAAGCTTTCTTT.

There are many counts of this clonotype. This chain connects TRBV6-2 or TRBV6-3 to TRBJ2-3, with 13 bases matching TRBD2. The junction had 4 bases not matched to a gene; V was cut back by 4 bases and J by 0 bases. Germline-derived CDR1 and CDR2 are MNHEY and SVGEGT. The CDR3 contains 17 residues. The CDR3 sequence is CASSWTSGGVSTDTQYF. The CDR3 bases are TGTGCCAGCAGTTGGACTAGCGGGGGAGTTAGCACAGATACGCAGTATTTT.

The chain combines TRBV10-1 with TRBJ2-7, with 9 positions matching TRBD1. V trimming: 3 bases; J trimming: 4 bases; junction bases outside the gene matches: 7. The length of the CDR3 is 15 residues. Per the germline V gene, CDR1 is WNHNN and CDR2 is SYGVQD (reference sequence). The CDR3 sequence: CASSDGTGKGYEQYF. Written as DNA, the CDR3 is TGCGCCAGCAGTGATGGGACAGGGAAGGGATACGAGCAGTACTTC.